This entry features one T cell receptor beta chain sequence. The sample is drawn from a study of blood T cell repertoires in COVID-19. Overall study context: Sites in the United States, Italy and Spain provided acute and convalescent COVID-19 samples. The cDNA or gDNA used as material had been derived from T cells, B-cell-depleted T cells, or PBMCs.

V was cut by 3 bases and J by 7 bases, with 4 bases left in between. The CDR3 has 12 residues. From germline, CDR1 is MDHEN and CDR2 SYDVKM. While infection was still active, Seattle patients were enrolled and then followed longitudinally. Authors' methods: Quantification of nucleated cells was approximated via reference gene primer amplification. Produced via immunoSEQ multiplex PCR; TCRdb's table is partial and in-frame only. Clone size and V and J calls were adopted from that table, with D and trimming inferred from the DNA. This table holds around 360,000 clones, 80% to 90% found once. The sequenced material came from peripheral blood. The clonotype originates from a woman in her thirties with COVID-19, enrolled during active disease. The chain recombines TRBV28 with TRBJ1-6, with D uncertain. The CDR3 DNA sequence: TGTGCCAGCAGTTTCGGGAATTCACCCCTCCACTTT. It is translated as CASSFGNSPLHF.